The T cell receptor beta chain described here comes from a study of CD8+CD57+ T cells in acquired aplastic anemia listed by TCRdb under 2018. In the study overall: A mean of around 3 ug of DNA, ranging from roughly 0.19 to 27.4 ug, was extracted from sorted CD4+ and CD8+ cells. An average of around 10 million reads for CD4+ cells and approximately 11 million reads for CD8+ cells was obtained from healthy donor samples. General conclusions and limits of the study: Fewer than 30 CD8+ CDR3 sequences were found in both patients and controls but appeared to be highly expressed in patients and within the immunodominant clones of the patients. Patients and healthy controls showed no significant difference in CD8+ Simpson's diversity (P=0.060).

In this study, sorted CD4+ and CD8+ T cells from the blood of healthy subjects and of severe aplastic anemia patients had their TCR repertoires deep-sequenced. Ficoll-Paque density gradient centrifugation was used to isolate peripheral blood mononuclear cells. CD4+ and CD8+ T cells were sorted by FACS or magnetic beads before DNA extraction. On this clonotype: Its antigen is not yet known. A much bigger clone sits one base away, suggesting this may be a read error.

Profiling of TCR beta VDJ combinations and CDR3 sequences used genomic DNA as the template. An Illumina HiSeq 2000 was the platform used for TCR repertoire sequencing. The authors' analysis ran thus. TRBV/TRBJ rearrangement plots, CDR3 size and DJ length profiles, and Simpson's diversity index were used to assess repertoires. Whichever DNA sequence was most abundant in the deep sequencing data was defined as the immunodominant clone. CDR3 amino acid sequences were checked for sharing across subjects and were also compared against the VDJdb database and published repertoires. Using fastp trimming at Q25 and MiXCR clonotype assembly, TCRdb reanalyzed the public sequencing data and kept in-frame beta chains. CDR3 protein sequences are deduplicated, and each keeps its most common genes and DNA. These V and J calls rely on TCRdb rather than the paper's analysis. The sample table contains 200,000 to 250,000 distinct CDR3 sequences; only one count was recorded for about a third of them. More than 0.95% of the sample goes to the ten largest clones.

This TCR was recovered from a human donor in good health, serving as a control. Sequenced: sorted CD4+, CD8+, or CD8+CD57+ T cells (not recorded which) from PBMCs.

This receptor has the CDR3 CAGRTAPIKTNSPPHF. The DNA sequence follows: TGTGCCGGAAGGACGGCTCCCATCAAGACTAATTCACCCCCCCACTTT. The rearranged segments are TRBV7-3 and TRBJ1-6; the D gene identity is not certain. Its CDR3 holds 16 amino acids, cysteine through phenylalanine. Just the 48-base CDR3 DNA is kept, in frame starting at base 1. Sequences SGHTA (CDR1) and FQGTGA (CDR2) are obtained from the germline V gene.